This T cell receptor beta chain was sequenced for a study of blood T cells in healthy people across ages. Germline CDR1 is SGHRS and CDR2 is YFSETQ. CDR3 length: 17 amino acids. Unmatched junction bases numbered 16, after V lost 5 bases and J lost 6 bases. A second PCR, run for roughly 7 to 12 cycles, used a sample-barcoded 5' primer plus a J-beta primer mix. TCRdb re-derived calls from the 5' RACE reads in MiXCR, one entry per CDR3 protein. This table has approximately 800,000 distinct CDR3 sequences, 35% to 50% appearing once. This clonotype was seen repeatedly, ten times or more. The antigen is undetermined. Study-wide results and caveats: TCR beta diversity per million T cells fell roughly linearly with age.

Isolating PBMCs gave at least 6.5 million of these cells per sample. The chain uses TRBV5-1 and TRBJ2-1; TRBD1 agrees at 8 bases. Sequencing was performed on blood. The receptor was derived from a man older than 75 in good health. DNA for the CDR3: TGCGCCAGCAGTTTCAGGGGGCTGGGACCGCAAGCCAATGAGCAGTTCTTC. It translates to CASSFRGLGPQANEQFF.